This T cell receptor beta chain was sequenced in a study of early T cells in non-severe SARS-CoV-2 infection. Study-wide background: Whole-blood bulk RNA, unsorted, was sequenced, and chains were unpaired.

TCRdb redid the calling of the 5' RACE reads with MiXCR, one entry per CDR3 protein. This sample carries fewer than 35,000 distinct CDR3 sequences, roughly 5.7% of them seen once, and the ten largest clones take roughly a quarter. Trimming took 1 base from V and 1 from J, leaving 5 bases between them. In germline, CDR1 is MDHEN, CDR2 SYDVKM. The CDR3 runs 13 residues. This clonotype was seen many times. The antigen is undetermined. Study outcomes and limitations: Matching results from VDJdb favored anti-spike CD8 responses, leaving private and CD4 specificities undetected.

Input material: whole blood. The sequence was obtained from an adult who was a healthcare worker with PCR-confirmed SARS-CoV-2 infection or an uninfected control (not recorded which). This chain connects TRBV28 to TRBJ2-7; D is uncertain. The CDR3 loop is CASSLSPSYEQYF. The CDR3 DNA follows: TGTGCCAGCAGTTTATCGCCATCCTACGAGCAGTACTTC.